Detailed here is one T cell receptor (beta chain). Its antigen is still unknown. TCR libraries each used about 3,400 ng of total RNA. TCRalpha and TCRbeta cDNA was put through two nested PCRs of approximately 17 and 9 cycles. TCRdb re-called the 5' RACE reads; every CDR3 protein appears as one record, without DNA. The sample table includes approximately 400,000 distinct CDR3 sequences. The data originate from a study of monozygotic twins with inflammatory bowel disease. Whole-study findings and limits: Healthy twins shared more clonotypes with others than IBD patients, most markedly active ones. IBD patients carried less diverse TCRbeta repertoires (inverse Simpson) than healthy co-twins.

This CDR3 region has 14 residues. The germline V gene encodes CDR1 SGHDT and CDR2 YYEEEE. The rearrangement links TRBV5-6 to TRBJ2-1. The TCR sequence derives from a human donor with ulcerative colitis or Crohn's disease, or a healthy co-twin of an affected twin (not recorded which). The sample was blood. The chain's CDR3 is CASSLSDLYNEQFF.